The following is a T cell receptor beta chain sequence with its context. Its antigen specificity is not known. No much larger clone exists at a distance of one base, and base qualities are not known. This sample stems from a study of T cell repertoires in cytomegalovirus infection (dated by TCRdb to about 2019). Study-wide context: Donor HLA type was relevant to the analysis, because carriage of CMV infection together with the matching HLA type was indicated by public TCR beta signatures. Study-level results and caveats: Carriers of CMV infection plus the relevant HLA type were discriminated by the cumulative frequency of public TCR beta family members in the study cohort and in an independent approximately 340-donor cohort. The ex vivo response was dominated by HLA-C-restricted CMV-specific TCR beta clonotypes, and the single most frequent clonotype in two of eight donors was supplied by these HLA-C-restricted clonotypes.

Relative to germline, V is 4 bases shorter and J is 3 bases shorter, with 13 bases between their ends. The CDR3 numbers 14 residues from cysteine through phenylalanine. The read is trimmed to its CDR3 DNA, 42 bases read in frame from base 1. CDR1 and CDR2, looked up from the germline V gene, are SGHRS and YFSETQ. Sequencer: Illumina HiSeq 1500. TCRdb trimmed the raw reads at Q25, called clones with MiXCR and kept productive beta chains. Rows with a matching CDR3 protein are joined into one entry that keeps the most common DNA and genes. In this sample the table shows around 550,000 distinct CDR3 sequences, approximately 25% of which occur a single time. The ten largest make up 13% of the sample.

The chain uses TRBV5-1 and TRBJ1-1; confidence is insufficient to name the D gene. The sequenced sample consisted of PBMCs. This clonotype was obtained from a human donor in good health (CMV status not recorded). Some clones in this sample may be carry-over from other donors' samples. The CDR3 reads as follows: CASSPFTEYTEAFF. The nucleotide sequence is TGCGCCAGCAGCCCCTTTACAGAGTACACTGAAGCTTTCTTT.